These T cell receptor beta chains were read from a single sample in a study of T cell responses to AZD1222 COVID-19 vaccine. Sequencing was performed with immunoSEQ multiplex PCR; in TCRdb, only in-frame clones are kept and a portion is missing. The sample yields more than 140,000 clones, around 90% seen once. Sequencing was performed on peripheral blood, taken on day 0 of AZD1222 vaccination. Receptor source: an adult in good health. Each CDR3 is given with its conserved first and last residue. A D gene is named only where the DNA matches it firmly. Clone size is given for some rows only: seen once, a few or many times, or a class if the clone is expanded.

TRBD1 | TRBJ1-4 | TRBV5-6 | NA | CASSPGTGGTNEKLFF | TGTGCCAGCAGCCCCGGGACAGGGGGCACTAATGAAAAACTGTTTTTT
TRBD1 | TRBJ1-2 | TRBV6-5 | NA | CASSYRTGVGYTF | TGTGCCAGCAGTTACAGAACAGGGGTAGGCTACACCTTC
NA | TRBJ2-2 | TRBV24-1 | NA | CATSDLRGTGELFF | TGTGCCACCAGTGATTTGAGGGGAACCGGGGAGCTGTTTTTT
NA | TRBJ1-5 | TRBV23-1 | NA | CASSQRGRKPQHF | TGCGCCAGCAGTCAACGGGGTAGGAAGCCCCAGCATTTT
NA | TRBJ2-5 | TRBV28 | NA | CASSLFGDRETQYF | TGTGCCAGCAGTTTATTCGGGGACCGAGAGACCCAGTACTTC
TRBD2 | TRBJ2-5 | TRBV7-8 | once | CASSRTALAVLQETQYF | TGTGCCAGCAGCCGAACTGCACTAGCGGTCCTACAAGAGACCCAGTACTTC
NA | TRBJ1-1 | TRBV28 | once | CASSFYGVNTEAFF | TGTGCCAGCAGTTTTTACGGAGTTAACACTGAAGCTTTCTTT
NA | TRBJ2-3 | TRBV6-5 | once | CASSSGPGDTQYF | TGTGCCAGCAGTTCGGGGCCGGGGGATACGCAGTATTTT
NA | TRBJ2-5 | TRBV5-1 | NA | CASSLARAQETQYF | TGCGCCAGCAGCTTGGCCCGAGCCCAAGAGACCCAGTACTTC
TRBD1 | TRBJ2-7 | TRBV4-1 | NA | CASSQDTGTGSYEQYF | TGCGCCAGCAGCCAGGATACCGGGACAGGTTCCTACGAGCAGTACTTC
TRBD1 | TRBJ1-1 | TRBV28 | NA | CASEGVGQVMNTEAFF | TGTGCCAGCGAAGGGGTGGGACAGGTCATGAACACTGAAGCTTTCTTT
NA | TRBJ1-2 | TRBV4-1 | NA | CASSQEPQPNYGYTF | TGCGCCAGCAGCCAAGAACCCCAACCAAACTATGGCTACACCTTC
NA | TRBJ2-5 | TRBV2 | NA | CASSERTGTQYF | TGTGCCAGCAGTGAGAGGACCGGGACCCAGTACTTC
NA | TRBJ2-1 | TRBV7-8 | NA | CASSLGQGTYNEQFF | TGTGCCAGCAGCTTGGGCCAGGGCACCTACAATGAGCAGTTCTTC
NA | TRBJ2-7 | TRBV18 | NA | CASSPERYSALGEQYF | TGTGCCAGCTCACCGGAGCGATACAGCGCATTGGGCGAGCAGTACTTC
TRBD1 | TRBJ2-7 | TRBV7-9 | NA | CASSRDSLYEQYF | TGTGCCAGCAGCCGGGACAGCTTATACGAGCAGTACTTC
TRBD1 | TRBJ1-1 | TRBV5-4 | NA | CASSLALGGPNTEAFF | TGTGCCAGCAGCTTGGCCTTAGGGGGCCCGAACACTGAAGCTTTCTTT
NA | TRBJ1-2 | TRBV21-1 | NA | CASSGFRAWGRDGYTF | TGTGCCAGCAGCGGATTCCGGGCCTGGGGACGGGATGGCTACACCTTC
NA | TRBJ2-7 | TRBV6-6 | NA | CASSTPPQPYEQYF | TGTGCCAGCAGTACACCACCACAACCCTACGAGCAGTACTTC
TRBD1 | TRBJ1-2 | TRBV5-1 | few | CASSFQGGDYGYTF | TGCGCCAGCAGCTTTCAAGGGGGCGACTATGGCTACACCTTC
TRBD1 | TRBJ1-2 | TRBV6-5 | NA | CASRAGGGGYTF | TGTGCCAGCAGAGCAGGGGGAGGCGGCTACACCTTC
NA | TRBJ2-1 | TRBV9 | NA | CASSVGTGNEQFF | TGTGCCAGCAGCGTAGGTACCGGCAATGAGCAGTTCTTC
NA | TRBJ1-2 | TRBV29-1 | once | CSVRGDTANYGYTF | TGCAGCGTCAGAGGGGATACCGCTAACTATGGCTACACCTTC
TRBD1 | TRBJ1-5 | TRBV7-2 | NA | CASSFDRGTQPQHF | TGTGCCAGCAGCTTCGACAGGGGCACTCAGCCCCAGCATTTT
NA | TRBJ1-5 | TRBV28 | NA | CASSLGQGSNQPQHF | TGTGCCAGCAGCCTAGGTCAGGGGAGCAATCAGCCCCAGCATTTT
TRBD2 | TRBJ2-5 | TRBV28 | NA | CASSFQQGGQTQYF | TGTGCCAGCAGTTTCCAGCAGGGAGGGCAGACCCAGTACTTC
NA | TRBJ1-2 | TRBV30 | NA | CAFRKSRGLSGYTF | TGTGCCTTCCGAAAGTCCAGGGGACTTTCGGGCTACACCTTC
TRBD1 | TRBJ2-3 | TRBV18 | once | CASSPQGAQYF | TGTGCCAGCTCACCGCAGGGGGCGCAGTATTTT
TRBD2 | TRBJ2-1 | TRBV28 | NA | CASRGVVAGHYNEQFF | TGTGCCAGCAGGGGGGTTGTAGCGGGCCACTACAATGAGCAGTTCTTC
NA | TRBJ1-5 | TRBV28 | NA | CASSPTGQPQHF | TGTGCCAGCAGTCCCACAGGACAGCCCCAGCATTTT
NA | TRBJ2-7 | TRBV9 | NA | CASSAPSSYEQYF | TGTGCCAGCAGCGCCCCTAGCTCCTACGAGCAGTACTTC
NA | TRBJ2-5 | TRBV7-9 | NA | CASSPRTEDLETQYF | TGTGCCAGCAGCCCCAGGACAGAAGATTTAGAGACCCAGTACTTC
TRBD1 | TRBJ1-5 | TRBV7-2 | NA | CASSLDRGDNQPQHF | TGTGCCAGCAGCTTGGACAGGGGAGACAATCAGCCCCAGCATTTT
TRBD2 | TRBJ2-1 | TRBV27 | NA | CASSSGLGLANEQFF | TGTGCCAGCAGTTCAGGCCTGGGACTAGCCAATGAGCAGTTCTTC